This is a list of T cell receptor beta chains from one sample in a study of blood T cell repertoires in COVID-19. Some clones are missing from TCRdb's copy, which holds only in-frame ones; the method was immunoSEQ multiplex PCR. This repertoire shows 50,000 or so clones, around 80% found once; its top ten account for roughly 25%. The source material was peripheral blood. Receptor source: a man aged 65 to 79 with acute or convalescent COVID-19. The CDR3 runs from the conserved cysteine through the conserved F or W. The D gene is left open where the match is weak. Size tells how often a clone was seen (once, few, many) or the class of an expanded clone, and some rows leave it out.

>TRBJ2-7|NA|NA|TRBV12-3/TRBV12-4
TGTGCCAGCAGTTCGGGTGAGGGCGAGCAGTACTTC
CASSSGEGEQYF
>TRBJ1-5|NA|NA|TRBV19
TGTGCCAGTAACTCCCGATGGGAGCAGCCCCAGCATTTT
CASNSRWEQPQHF
>TRBJ2-7|NA|TRBD1|TRBV27
TGTGCCAGCATCCTGGGAACAGGGGGCGGCTACGAGCAGTACTTC
CASILGTGGGYEQYF
>TRBJ2-5|NA|TRBD2|TRBV9
TGTGCCAGCAGCGTAACTAGCGCCATCGGGGAGACCCAGTACTTC
CASSVTSAIGETQYF
>TRBJ1-6|few|TRBD1|TRBV7-3
TGTGCCAGCAGCTTAATTGACAGGGGATCACCCCTCCACTTT
CASSLIDRGSPLHF
>TRBJ1-2|NA|NA|TRBV30
TGTGCCTGCACTAAGGGGGACACAAGCTACACCTTC
CACTKGDTSYTF
>TRBJ2-3|NA|TRBD1|TRBV27
TGTGCCAGCAGCCCGGGACAGGTGAGCACAGATACGCAGTATTTT
CASSPGQVSTDTQYF
>TRBJ1-5|NA|NA|TRBV9
TGTGCCCCCCGCGAGGAACTTCAGCCCCAGCATTTT
CAPREELQPQHF
>TRBJ1-5|once|NA|TRBV15
TGTGCCACCAGCAGAGAGCGGGGGGCGACTCGGCCCCAGCATTTT
CATSRERGATRPQHF
>TRBJ1-5|NA|NA|TRBV6-4
TGTGCCAGCAGTCGGGACTTCGGTAGCAATCAGCCCCAGCATTTT
CASSRDFGSNQPQHF
>TRBJ2-3|few|NA|TRBV7-8
TGTGCCAGCAGCTTAGATGTAGCAGATACGCAGTATTTT
CASSLDVADTQYF
>TRBJ1-4|NA|NA|TRBV2
TGTGCCAGCAGTGAAAGCCGGTCGGGGGAAAAACTGTTTTTT
CASSESRSGEKLFF
>TRBJ2-5|NA|NA|TRBV30
TGTGCCTGGAGTGTAGTGGGCGCGGAGACCCAGTACTTC
CAWSVVGAETQYF
>TRBJ2-7|NA|NA|TRBV2
TGTGCCAGCAGTGAAGCATCCGGGTACTCCTACGAGCAGTACTTC
CASSEASGYSYEQYF
>TRBJ2-7|NA|NA|TRBV30
TGTGCCGGGGGACGGGGAATGAACTACGAGCAGTACTTC
CAGGRGMNYEQYF
>TRBJ1-3|NA|NA|TRBV3-1/TRBV3-2
TGTGCCAGCAGCCAAGATTCTCACAGCCGCTCGGGAAACACCATATATTTT
CASSQDSHSRSGNTIYF
>TRBJ2-1|NA|NA|TRBV9
TGTGCCAGCAGCGTCCTAGGGGTCGACAATGAGCAGTTCTTC
CASSVLGVDNEQFF
>TRBJ1-2|NA|NA|TRBV10-3
TGTGCCATCAGTAATGGACAGCTAGACTCCTATGGCTACACCTTC
CAISNGQLDSYGYTF
>TRBJ2-2|NA|TRBD2|TRBV19
TGTGCCAGTAGTAACCTTAGCGGGATTGGCGGGGAGCTGTTTTTT
CASSNLSGIGGELFF
>TRBJ1-2|NA|NA|TRBV28
TGTGCCAGCAGTTTATTATCGGGGGGTGGCTACACCTTC
CASSLLSGGGYTF
>TRBJ1-1|few|NA|TRBV7-9
TGTGCCAGCAGCTTACAGGGCAAGTACACTGAAGCTTTCTTT
CASSLQGKYTEAFF
>TRBJ2-5|NA|TRBD2|TRBV2
TGTGCCAGCAGTGAGGGGGGGACTAGCGGAGAGCGAGAGACCCAGTACTTC
CASSEGGTSGERETQYF
>TRBJ1-1|NA|NA|TRBV28
TGTGCCAGCAGTGAACCCGGGCAGGACTCCACCGTTGAAGCTTTCTTT
CASSEPGQDSTVEAFF
>TRBJ2-7|NA|NA|TRBV6-5
TGTGCCAGCAGCCAGAGCGGCGCCACTGGGAGCGAGCAGTACTTC
CASSQSGATGSEQYF
>TRBJ2-1|NA|NA|TRBV9
TGTGCCAGCAGCGTACTCGCGGGCAATGAGCAGTTCTTC
CASSVLAGNEQFF
>TRBJ2-7|NA|NA|TRBV21-1
TGTGCCAGCAGCAAAGAGAGGGTCTCGGCGGGAGGGCATAGCGAGCAGTACTTC
CASSKERVSAGGHSEQYF
>TRBJ1-2|NA|TRBD1|TRBV10-3
TGTGCCATCAGTCAGGGGGAAAGTCGGATCTATGGCTACACCTTC
CAISQGESRIYGYTF
>TRBJ2-1|NA|NA|TRBV20-1
TGCAGTGCCTTCGTGAATGAGCAGTTCTTC
CSAFVNEQFF
>TRBJ2-3|NA|NA|TRBV30
TGTGCCTGGGCATTTGCAGATACGCAGTATTTT
CAWAFADTQYF
>TRBJ2-7|NA|NA|TRBV7-6
TGTGCCAGCAGCCTGGTGCAGGAGGGCTCGCGCGAGCAGTACTTC
CASSLVQEGSREQYF
>TRBJ1-5|NA|NA|TRBV5-6
TGTGCCAGCAGCTTGGGAGCCTACAATCAGCCCCAGCATTTT
CASSLGAYNQPQHF
>TRBJ2-2|once|NA|TRBV7-2
TGTGCCAGCCGCCAGGGCGGCTTCGGCGGGGAGCTGTTTTTT
CASRQGGFGGELFF
>TRBJ2-1|NA|TRBD1|TRBV15
TGTGCCACCAGCCGTCAGAGACAGGGGGCGGAAAATGAGCAGTTCTTC
CATSRQRQGAENEQFF
>TRBJ2-7|NA|NA|TRBV7-9
TGTGCCAGCACCCACGGGCAGGGGCCCTACGAGCAGTACTTC
CASTHGQGPYEQYF